Included here is one T cell receptor beta chain sequence, with context. Distinct nucleotide sequences in the sample also encode this CDR3. The source of the sample is a study of blood T cell repertoires in COVID-19. At the level of the study: The origin of the acute and convalescent COVID-19 samples was the United States, Italy and Spain. PBMCs, B-cell-depleted T cells, or T cells provided the cDNA or gDNA that made up the material.

Germline-derived CDR1 and CDR2 are SGHRS and YFSETQ. V gave up 3 bases and J gave up 0 bases, with 8 bases separating them. This CDR3 comprises 14 residues. Produced via immunoSEQ multiplex PCR; TCRdb's table is partial and in-frame only. The sample holds roughly 250,000 clones, around four fifths seen once. The chain is built from TRBV5-1 and TRBJ2-3; D possibly corresponds to TRBD2 (5 bases). Sequencing used peripheral blood. The receptor's source is a woman of 80 years or more with acute or convalescent COVID-19. CDR3 coding DNA: TGCGCCAGCAGCTCGGGGTCGAGCACAGATACGCAGTATTTT. Residues: CASSSGSSTDTQYF.